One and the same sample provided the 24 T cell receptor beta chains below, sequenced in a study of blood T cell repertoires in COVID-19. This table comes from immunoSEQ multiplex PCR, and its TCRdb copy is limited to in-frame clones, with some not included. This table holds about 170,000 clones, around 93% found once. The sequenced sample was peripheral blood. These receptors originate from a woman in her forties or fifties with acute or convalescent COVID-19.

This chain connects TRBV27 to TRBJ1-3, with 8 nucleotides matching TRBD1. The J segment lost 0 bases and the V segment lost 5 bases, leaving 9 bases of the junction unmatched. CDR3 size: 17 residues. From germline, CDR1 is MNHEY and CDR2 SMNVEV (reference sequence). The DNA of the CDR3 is TGTGCCAGCAGTGGACAGGGAAAAGACGTCTCTGGAAACACCATATATTTT. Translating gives CASSGQGKDVSGNTIYF.

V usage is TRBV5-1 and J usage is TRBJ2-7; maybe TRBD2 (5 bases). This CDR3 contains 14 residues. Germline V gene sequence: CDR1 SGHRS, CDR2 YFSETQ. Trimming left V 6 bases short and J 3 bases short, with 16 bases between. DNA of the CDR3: TGCGCCAGCAAGGGTGGGGAGTTCTACTACGAGCAGTACTTC. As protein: CASKGGEFYYEQYF.

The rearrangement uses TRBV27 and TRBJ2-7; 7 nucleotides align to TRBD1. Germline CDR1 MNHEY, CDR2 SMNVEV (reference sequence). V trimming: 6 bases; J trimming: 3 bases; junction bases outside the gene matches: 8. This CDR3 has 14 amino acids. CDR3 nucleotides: TGTGCCAGCAGCACCGACAGGGCGGTCTACGAGCAGTACTTC. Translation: CASSTDRAVYEQYF.

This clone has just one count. The CDR3 is CATQRGTSGNQETQYF. CDR3 nucleotides: TGTGCCACACAGCGGGGGACTAGCGGAAATCAAGAGACCCAGTACTTC. The chain couples TRBV10-3 to TRBJ2-5, with 11 positions matching TRBD2. The ends lost 10 bases at V and 2 bases at J; junction bases unmatched: 12. The germline gives CDR1 ENHRY, CDR2 SYGVKD. This CDR3 is built from 16 residues.

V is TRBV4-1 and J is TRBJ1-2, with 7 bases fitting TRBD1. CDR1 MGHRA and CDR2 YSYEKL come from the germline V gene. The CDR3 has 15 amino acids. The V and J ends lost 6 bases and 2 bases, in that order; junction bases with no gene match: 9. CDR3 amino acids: CASRHPATGNYGYTF. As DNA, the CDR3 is TGCGCCAGCAGACACCCGGCGACAGGGAACTATGGCTACACCTTC.

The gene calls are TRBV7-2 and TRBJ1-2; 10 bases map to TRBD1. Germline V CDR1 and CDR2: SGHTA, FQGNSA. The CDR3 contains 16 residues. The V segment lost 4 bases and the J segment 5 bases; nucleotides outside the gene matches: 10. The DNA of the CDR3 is TGTGCCAGCAGCTCCGCCCGGACAGGGGGGCTATATGGCTACACCTTC. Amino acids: CASSSARTGGLYGYTF.

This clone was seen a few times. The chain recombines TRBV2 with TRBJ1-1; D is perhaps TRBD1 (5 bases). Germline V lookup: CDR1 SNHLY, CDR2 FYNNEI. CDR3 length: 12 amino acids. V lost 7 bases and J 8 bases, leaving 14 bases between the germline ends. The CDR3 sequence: CASTSDSQEAFF. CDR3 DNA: TGTGCCAGCACCTCCGACAGCCAAGAAGCTTTCTTT.

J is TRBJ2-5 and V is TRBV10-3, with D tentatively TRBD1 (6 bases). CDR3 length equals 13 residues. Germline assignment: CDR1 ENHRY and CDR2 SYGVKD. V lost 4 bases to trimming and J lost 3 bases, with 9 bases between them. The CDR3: CAISGRTEETQYF. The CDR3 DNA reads TGTGCCATCAGTGGGAGGACAGAAGAGACCCAGTACTTC.

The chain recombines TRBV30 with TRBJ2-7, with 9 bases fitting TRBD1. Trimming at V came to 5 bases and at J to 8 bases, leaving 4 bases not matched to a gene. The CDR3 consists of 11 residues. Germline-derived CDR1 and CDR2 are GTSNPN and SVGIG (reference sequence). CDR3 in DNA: TGTGCCTGGGGGGACAGGGCGAAGCAGTACTTC. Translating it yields CAWGDRAKQYF. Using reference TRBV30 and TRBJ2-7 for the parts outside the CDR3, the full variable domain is SQTIHQWPATLVQPVGSPLSLECTVEGTSNPNLYWYRQAAGRGLQLLFYSVGIGQISSEVPQNLSASRPQDRQFILSSKKLLLSDSGFYLCAWGDRAKQYFGPGTRLTVT.

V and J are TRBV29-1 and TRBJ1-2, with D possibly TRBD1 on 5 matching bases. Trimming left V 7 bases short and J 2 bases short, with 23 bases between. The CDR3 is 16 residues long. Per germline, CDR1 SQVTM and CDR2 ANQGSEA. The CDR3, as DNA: TGCAGCGCCCGTACCCCAGAGTGGGGCAGGAACTATGGCTACACCTTC. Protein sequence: CSARTPEWGRNYGYTF. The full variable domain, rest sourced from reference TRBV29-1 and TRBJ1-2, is SAVISQKPSRDICQRGTSLTIQCQVDSQVTMMFWYRQQPGQSLTLIATANQGSEATYESGFVIDKFPISRPNLTFSTLTVSNMSPEDSSIYLCSARTPEWGRNYGYTFGSGTRLTVV.

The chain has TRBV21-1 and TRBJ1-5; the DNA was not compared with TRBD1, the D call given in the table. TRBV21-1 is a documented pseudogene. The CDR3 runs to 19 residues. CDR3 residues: CASSKFRTGVIYSNQPQHF. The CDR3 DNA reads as TGTGCCAGCAGCAAGTTTAGGACAGGCGTCATATATAGCAATCAGCCCCAGCATTTT.

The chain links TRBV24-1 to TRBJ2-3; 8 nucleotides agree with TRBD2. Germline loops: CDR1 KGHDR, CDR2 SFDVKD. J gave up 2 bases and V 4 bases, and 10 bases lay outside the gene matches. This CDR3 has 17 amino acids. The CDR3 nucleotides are TGTGCCACCAGTGAAAACGGACTAGCAGGTCACACAGATACGCAGTATTTT. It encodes CATSENGLAGHTDTQYF.

The CDR3 region has the DNA TGTGCCAGCAGCGTAGCCCCAAACAATGAGCAGTTCTTC. Translating gives CASSVAPNNEQFF. V usage is TRBV9 and J usage is TRBJ2-1; D gene unclear. V was pared by 0 bases and J by 5 bases, with 6 bases between. Germline V CDR1 and CDR2: SGDLS, YYNGEE. There are 13 residues in the CDR3.

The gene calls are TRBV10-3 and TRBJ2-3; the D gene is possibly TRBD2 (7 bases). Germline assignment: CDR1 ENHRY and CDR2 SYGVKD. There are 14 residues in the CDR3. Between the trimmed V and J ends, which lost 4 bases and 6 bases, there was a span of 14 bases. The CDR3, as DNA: TGTGCCATCAGTGCGGGGGGCCCTAGGGATACGCAGTATTTT. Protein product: CAISAGGPRDTQYF.

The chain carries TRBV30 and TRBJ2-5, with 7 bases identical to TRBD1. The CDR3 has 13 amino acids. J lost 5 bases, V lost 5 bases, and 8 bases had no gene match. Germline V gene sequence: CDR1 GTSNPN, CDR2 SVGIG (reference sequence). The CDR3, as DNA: TGTGCCTGGGGACAGGTTAATTCGGAGACCCAGTACTTC. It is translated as CAWGQVNSETQYF. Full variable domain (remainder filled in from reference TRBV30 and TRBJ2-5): SQTIHQWPATLVQPVGSPLSLECTVEGTSNPNLYWYRQAAGRGLQLLFYSVGIGQISSEVPQNLSASRPQDRQFILSSKKLLLSDSGFYLCAWGQVNSETQYFGPGTRLLVL.

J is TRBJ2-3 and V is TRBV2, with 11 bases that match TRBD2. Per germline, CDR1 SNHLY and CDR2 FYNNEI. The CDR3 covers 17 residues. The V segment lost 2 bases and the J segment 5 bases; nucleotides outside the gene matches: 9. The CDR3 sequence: CASSEFYSGGAGDTQYF. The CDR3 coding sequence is TGTGCCAGCAGTGAATTCTATAGCGGGGGGGCTGGAGATACGCAGTATTTT.

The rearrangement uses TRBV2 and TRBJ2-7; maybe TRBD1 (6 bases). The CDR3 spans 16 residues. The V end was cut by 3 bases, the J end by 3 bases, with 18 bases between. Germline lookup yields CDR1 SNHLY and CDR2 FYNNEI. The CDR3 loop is CASSDAGLPGVYEQYF. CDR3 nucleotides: TGTGCCAGCAGTGATGCAGGGCTCCCAGGGGTCTACGAGCAGTACTTC.

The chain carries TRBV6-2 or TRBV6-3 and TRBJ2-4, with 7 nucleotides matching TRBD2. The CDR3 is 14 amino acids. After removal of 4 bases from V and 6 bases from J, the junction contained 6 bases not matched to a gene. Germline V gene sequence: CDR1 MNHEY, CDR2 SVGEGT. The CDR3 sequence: CASSSWGGLNIQYF. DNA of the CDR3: TGTGCCAGCAGTTCCTGGGGAGGGTTAAACATTCAGTACTTC.

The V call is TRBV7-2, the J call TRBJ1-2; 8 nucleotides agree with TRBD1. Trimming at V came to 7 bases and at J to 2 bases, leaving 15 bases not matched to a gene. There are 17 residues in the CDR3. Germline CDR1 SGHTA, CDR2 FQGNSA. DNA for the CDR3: TGTGCCAGCATCCTCAGACAGGGGTCCACTGGCAACTATGGCTACACCTTC. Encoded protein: CASILRQGSTGNYGYTF.

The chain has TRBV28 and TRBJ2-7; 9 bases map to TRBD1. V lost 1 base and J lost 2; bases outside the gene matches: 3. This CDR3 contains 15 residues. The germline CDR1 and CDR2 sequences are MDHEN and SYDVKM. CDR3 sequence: CASSLFRQGAYEQYF. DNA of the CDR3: TGTGCCAGCAGTTTATTCAGACAGGGGGCCTACGAGCAGTACTTC.

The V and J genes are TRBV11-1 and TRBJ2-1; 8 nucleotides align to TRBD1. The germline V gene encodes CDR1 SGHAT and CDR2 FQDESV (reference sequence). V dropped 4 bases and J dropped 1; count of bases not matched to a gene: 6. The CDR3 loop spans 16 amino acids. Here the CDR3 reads CASSSTTGGSYNEQFF. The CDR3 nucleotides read TGTGCCAGCAGCTCTACTACAGGGGGATCCTACAATGAGCAGTTCTTC.

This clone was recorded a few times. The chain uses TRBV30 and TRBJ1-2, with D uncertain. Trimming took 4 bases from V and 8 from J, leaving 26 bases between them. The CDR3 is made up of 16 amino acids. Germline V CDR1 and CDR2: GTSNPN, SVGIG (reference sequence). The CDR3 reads CAWNGPSSTGTMGYTF. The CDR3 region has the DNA TGTGCCTGGAACGGACCGAGCAGTACGGGAACGATGGGCTACACCTTC.

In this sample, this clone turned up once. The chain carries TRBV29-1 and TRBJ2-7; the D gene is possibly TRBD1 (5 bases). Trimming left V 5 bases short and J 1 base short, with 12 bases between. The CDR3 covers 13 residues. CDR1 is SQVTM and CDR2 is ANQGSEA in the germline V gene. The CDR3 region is CSVLLTDSYEQYF. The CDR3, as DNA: TGCAGCGTTCTCCTGACAGATTCCTACGAGCAGTACTTC.

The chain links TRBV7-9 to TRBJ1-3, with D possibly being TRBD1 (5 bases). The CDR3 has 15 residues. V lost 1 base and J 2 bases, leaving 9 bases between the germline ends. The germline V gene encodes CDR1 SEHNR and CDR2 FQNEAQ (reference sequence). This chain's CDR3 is CASSLDDSTGNTIYF. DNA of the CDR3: TGTGCCAGCAGCTTAGACGACAGTACTGGAAACACCATATATTTT. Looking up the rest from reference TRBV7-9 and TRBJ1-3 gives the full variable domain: DTGVSQNPRHKITKRGQNVTFRCDPISEHNRLYWYRQTLGQGPEFLTYFQNEAQLEKSRLLSDRFSAERPKGSFSTLEIQRTEQGDSAMYLCASSLDDSTGNTIYFGEGSWLTVV.